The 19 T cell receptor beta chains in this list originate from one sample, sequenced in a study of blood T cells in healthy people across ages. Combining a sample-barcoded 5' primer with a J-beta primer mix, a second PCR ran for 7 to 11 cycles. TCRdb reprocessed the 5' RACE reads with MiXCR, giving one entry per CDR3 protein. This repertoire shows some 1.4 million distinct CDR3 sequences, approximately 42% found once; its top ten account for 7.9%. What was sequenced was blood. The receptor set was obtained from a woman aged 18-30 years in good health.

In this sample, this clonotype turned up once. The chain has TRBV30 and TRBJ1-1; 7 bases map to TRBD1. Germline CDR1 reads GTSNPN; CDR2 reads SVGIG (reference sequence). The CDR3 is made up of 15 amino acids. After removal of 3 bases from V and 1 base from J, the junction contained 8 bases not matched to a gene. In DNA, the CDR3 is TGTGCCTGGAGCGAAACCGGGACAGCGAACACTGAAGCTTTCTTT. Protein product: CAWSETGTANTEAFF.

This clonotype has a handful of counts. The chain's CDR3 is CASSSIGGGVYGYTF. The CDR3 nucleotides are TGTGCCAGCAGCTCGATCGGGGGAGGTGTTTATGGCTACACCTTC. The chain employs TRBV11-2 and TRBJ1-2, with D maybe TRBD1 (5 bases). The CDR3 sequence is 15 residues long. CDR1 and CDR2 from the germline V gene are SGHAT and FQNNGV. V lost 4 bases and J lost 5, with 17 bases in between.

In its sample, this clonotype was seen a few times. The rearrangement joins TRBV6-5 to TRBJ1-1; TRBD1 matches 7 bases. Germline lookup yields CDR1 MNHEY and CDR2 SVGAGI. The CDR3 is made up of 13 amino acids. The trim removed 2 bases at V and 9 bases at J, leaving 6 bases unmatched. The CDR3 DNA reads TGTGCCAGCAGTTACGATACAGGGGACAAAGCTTTCTTT. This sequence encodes CASSYDTGDKAFF.

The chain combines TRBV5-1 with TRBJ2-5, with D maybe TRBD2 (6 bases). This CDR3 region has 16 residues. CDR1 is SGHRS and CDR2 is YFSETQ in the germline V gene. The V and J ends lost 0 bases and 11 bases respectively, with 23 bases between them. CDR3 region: CASSLGSAGILDEQYF. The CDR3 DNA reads TGCGCCAGCAGCTTGGGTTCTGCGGGAATCTTAGATGAGCAGTACTTC.

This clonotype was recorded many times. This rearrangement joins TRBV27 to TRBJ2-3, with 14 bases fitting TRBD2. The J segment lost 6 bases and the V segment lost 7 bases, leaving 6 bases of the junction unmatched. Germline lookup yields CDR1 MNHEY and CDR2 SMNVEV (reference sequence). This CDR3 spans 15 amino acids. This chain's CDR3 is CASKPTSGGADTQYF. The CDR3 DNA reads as TGTGCCAGCAAACCGACTAGCGGGGGGGCGGATACGCAGTATTTT.

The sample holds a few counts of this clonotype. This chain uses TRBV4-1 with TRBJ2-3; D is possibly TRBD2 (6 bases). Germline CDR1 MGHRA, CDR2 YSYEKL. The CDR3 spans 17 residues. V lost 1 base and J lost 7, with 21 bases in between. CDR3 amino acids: CASSQAYRDSNGYTQYF. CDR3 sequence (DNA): TGCGCCAGCAGCCAAGCTTACCGGGACTCCAATGGATATACGCAGTATTTT.

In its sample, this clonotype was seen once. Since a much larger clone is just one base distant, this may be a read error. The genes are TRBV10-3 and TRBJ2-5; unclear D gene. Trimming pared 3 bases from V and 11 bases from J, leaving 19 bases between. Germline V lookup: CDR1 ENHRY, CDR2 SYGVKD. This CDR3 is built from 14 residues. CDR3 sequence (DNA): TGTGCCATCAGTGATCTCACAACTGGCAATGAGCAGTACTTC. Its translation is CAISDLTTGNEQYF.

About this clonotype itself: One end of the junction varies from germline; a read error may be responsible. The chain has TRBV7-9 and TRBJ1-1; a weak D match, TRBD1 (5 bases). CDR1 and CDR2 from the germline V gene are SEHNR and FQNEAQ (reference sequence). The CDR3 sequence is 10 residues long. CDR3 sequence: CVSRGAEAFF. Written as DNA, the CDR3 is TGTGTCAGCCGGGGGGCTGAAGCTTTCTTT.

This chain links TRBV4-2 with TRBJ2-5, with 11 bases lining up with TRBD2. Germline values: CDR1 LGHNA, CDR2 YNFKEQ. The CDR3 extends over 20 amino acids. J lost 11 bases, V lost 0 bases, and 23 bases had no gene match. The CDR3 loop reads CASSQDPTSGGGSSYNEQYF. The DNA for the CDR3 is TGTGCCAGCAGCCAAGATCCCACTAGCGGGGGTGGAAGCTCCTACAATGAGCAGTACTTC.

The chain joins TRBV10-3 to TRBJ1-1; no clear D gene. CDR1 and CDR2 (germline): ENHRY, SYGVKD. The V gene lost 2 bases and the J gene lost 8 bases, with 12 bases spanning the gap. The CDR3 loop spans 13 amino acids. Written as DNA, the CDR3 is TGTGCCATCAGTGAGGCAGGAGTCCCCGAAGCTTTCTTT. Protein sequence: CAISEAGVPEAFF.

The DNA of the CDR3 is TGCGCCAGCAGTGAGAAAAAGACAGGGAGACGGTTCTTC. This gives the protein CASSEKKTGRRFF. The chain has TRBV10-1 and TRBJ2-1, with 7 nucleotides matching TRBD1. V gave up 2 bases and J gave up 15 bases; unmatched junction bases: 10. CDR1 and CDR2 from the germline V gene are WNHNN and SYGVQD (reference sequence). The CDR3 totals 13 residues.

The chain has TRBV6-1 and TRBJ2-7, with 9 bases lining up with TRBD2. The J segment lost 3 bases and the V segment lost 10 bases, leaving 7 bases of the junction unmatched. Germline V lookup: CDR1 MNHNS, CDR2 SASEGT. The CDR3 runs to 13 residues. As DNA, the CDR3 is TGTGCCACCGCAGGACTAGCGTTCTACGAGCAGTACTTC. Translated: CATAGLAFYEQYF.

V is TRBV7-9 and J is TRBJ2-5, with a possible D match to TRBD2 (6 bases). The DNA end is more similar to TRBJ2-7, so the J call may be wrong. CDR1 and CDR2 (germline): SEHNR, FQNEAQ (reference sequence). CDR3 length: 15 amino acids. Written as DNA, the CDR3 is TGTGCCAGCAGCCACGTAGCGGCGGGTGCCTACGAGCAGTACTTC. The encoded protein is CASSHVAAGAYEQYF.

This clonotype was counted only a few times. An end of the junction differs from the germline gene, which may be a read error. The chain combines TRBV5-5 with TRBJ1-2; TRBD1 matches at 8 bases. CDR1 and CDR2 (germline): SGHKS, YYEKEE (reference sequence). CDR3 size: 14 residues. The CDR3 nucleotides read TGTGCCAACAGCGGGCAGGGGGCGGCGTATGGCTACACCTTC. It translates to CANSGQGAAYGYTF.

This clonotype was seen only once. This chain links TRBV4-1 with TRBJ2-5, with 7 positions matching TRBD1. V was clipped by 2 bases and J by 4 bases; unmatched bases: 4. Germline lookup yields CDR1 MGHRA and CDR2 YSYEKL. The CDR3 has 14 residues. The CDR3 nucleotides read TGCGCCAGCAGCCAAAGGGGGCTATTAGAGACCCAGTACTTC. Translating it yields CASSQRGLLETQYF.

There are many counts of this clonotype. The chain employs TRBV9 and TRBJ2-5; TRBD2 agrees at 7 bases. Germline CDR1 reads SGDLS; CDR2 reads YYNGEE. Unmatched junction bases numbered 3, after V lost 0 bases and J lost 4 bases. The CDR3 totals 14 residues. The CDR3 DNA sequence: TGTGCCAGCAGCGTAGCTGGCGGGGGAGAGACCCAGTACTTC. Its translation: CASSVAGGGETQYF. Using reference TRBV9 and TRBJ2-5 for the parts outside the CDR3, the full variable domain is DSGVTQTPKHLITATGQRVTLRCSPRSGDLSVYWYQQSLDQGLQFLIQYYNGEERAKGNILERFSAQQFPDLHSELNLSSLELGDSALYFCASSVAGGGETQYFGPGTRLLVL.

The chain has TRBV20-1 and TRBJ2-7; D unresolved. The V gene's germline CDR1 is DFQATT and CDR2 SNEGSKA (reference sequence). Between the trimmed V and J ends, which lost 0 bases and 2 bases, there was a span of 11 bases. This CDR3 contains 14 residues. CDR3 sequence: CSARDMKVTYEQYF. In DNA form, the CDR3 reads TGCAGTGCTAGAGATATGAAGGTAACCTACGAGCAGTACTTC.

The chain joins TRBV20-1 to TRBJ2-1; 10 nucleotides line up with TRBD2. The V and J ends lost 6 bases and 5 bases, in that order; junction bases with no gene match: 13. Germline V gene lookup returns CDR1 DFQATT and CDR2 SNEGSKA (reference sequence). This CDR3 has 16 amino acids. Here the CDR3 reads CSASAPLAGVDNEQFF. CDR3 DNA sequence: TGCAGTGCCTCGGCGCCCCTAGCGGGGGTCGACAATGAGCAGTTCTTC.

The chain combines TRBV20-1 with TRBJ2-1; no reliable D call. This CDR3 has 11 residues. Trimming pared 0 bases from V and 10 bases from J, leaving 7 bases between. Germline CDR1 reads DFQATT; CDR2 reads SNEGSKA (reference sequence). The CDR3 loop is CSARDGWEQFF. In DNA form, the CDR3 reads TGCAGTGCTAGAGATGGCTGGGAGCAGTTCTTC.